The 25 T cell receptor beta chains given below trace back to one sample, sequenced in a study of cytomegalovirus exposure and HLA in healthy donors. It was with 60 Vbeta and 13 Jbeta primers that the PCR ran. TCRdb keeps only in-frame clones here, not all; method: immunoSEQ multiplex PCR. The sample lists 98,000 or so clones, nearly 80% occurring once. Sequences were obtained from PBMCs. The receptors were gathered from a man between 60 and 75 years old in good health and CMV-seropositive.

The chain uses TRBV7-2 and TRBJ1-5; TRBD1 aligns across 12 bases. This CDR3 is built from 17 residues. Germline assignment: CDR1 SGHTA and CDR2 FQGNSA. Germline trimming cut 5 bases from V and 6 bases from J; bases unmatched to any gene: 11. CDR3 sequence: CASSHPGQGAGSQPQHF. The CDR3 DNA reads TGTGCCAGCAGCCACCCGGGACAGGGGGCGGGCAGTCAGCCCCAGCATTTT.

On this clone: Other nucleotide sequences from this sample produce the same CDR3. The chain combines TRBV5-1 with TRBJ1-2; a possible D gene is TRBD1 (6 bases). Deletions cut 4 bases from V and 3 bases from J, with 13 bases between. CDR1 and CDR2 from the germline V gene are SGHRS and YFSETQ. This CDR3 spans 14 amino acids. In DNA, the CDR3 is TGCGCCAGCAGCATCTCACAGGGAGACTATGGCTACACCTTC. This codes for CASSISQGDYGYTF.

CDR3: CASHDTNQPQHF. As DNA, the CDR3 is TGTGCCAGTCATGACACTAATCAGCCCCAGCATTTT. The chain carries TRBV19 and TRBJ1-5; D is undetermined. Trimming cost V 8 bases and J 4 bases, with 9 bases left between them. The germline V gene has CDR1 LNHDA and CDR2 SQIVND (reference sequence). The CDR3 extends over 12 amino acids.

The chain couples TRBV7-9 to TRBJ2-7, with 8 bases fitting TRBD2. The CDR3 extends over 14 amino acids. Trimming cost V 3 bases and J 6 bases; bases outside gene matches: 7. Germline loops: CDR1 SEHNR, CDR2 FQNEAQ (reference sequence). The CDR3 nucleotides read TGTGCCAGCAGCTTGGTAGCGGGGAGGGGCGAGCAGTACTTC. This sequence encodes CASSLVAGRGEQYF.

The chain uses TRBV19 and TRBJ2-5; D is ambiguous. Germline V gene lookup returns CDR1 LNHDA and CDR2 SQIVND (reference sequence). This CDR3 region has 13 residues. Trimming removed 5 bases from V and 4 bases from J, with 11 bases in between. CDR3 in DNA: TGTGCCAGTAGTCCGATAAGAGGAGAGACCCAGTACTTC. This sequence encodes CASSPIRGETQYF.

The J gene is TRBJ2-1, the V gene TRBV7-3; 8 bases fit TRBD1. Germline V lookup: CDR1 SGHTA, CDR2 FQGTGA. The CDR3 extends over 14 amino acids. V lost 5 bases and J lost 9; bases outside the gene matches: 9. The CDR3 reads CASSPQGAQGEQFF. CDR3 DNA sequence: TGTGCCAGCAGCCCTCAGGGGGCGCAGGGTGAGCAGTTCTTC.

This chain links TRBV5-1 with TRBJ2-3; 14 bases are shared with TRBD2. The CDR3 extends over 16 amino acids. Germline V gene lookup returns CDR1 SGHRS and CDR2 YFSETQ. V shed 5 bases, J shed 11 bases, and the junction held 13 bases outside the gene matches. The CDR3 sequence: CASSYGLAGGRGGQYF. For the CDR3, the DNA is TGCGCCAGCAGTTATGGACTAGCGGGGGGCCGCGGGGGGCAGTATTTT.

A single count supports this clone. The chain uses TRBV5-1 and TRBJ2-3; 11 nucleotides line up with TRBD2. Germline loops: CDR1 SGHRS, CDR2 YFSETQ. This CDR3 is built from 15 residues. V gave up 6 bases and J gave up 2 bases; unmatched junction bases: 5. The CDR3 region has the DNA TGCGCCAGCAACCGACTAGCGGGGACCACAGATACGCAGTATTTT. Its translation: CASNRLAGTTDTQYF.

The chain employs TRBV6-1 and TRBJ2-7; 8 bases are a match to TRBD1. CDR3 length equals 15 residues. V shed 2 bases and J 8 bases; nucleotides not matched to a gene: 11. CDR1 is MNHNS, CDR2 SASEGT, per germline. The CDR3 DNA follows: TGTGCCAGCAGTGAACTTAGGGACAGGATCGTGAAGCAGTACTTC. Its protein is CASSELRDRIVKQYF.

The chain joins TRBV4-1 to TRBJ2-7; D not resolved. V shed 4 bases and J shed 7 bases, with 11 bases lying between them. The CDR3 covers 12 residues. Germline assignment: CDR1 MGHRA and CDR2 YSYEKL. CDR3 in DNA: TGCGCCAGCAGCCCTTCTCTCGGGGAGCAGTACTTC. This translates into CASSPSLGEQYF.

The CDR3 is CASSFISGLIYNEQFF. The CDR3 DNA sequence: TGTGCCAGCAGCTTTATCTCCGGACTGATCTACAATGAGCAGTTCTTC. The rearrangement uses TRBV7-9 and TRBJ2-1; possibly TRBD2 for D (5 bases). The V gene lost 3 bases and the J gene lost 3 bases, with 15 bases spanning the gap. Germline lookup yields CDR1 SEHNR and CDR2 FQNEAQ (reference sequence). The CDR3 is 16 residues long.

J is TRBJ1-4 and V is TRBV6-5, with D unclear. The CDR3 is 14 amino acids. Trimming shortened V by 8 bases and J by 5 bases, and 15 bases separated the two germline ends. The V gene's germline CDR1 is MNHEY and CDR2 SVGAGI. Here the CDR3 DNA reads TGTGCCAGCGGAATGGAGCAGACGAATGAAAAACTGTTTTTT. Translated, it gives CASGMEQTNEKLFF.

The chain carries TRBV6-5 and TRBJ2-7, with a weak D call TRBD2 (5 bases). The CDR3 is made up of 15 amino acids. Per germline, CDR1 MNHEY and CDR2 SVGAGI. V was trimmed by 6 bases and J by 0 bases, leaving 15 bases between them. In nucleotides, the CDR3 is TGTGCCAGCAGCCCCACCGGGATCAGCTCCTACGAGCAGTACTTC. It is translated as CASSPTGISSYEQYF.

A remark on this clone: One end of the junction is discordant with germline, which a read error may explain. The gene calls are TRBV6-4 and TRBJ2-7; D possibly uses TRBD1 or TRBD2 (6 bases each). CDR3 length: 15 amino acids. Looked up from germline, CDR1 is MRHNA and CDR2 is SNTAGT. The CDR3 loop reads CASSYSGDIPNEQYF. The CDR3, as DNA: TGTGCCAGCAGTTACTCGGGGGACATCCCTAACGAGCAGTACTTC.

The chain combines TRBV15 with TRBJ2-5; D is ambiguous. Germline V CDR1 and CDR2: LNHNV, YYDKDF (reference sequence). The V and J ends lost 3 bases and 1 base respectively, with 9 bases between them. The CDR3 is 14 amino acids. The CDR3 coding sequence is TGTGCCACCAGCAGGCCCCAGGCCCAAGAGACCCAGTACTTC. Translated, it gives CATSRPQAQETQYF.

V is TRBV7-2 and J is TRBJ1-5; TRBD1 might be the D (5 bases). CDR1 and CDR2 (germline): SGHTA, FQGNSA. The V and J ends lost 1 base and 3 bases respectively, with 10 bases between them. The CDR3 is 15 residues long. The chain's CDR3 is CASSLDRRANQPQHF. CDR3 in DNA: TGTGCCAGCAGCTTAGATCGCAGGGCCAATCAGCCCCAGCATTTT.

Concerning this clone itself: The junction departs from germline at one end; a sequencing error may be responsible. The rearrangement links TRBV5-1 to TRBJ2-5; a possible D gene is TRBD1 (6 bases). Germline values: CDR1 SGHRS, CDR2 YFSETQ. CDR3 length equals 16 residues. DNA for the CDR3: TGCGCCAGCAGCTTGGGAGGCCTCAGGGGTCCAGAGGCCCAGTACTTC. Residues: CASSLGGLRGPEAQYF.

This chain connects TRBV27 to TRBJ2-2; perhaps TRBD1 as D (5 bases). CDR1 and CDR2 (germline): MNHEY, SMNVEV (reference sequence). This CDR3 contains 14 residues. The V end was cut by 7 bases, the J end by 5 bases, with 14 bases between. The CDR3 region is CASNANQGTGELFF. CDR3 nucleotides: TGTGCCAGCAACGCAAACCAGGGTACCGGGGAGCTGTTTTTT.

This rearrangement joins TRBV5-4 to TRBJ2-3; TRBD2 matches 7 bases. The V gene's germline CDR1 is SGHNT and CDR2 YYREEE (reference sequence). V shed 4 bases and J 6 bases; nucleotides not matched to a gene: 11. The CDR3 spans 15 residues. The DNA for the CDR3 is TGTGCCAGCAGCCTCTCCGGGACTACTCAGGATACGCAGTATTTT. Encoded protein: CASSLSGTTQDTQYF.

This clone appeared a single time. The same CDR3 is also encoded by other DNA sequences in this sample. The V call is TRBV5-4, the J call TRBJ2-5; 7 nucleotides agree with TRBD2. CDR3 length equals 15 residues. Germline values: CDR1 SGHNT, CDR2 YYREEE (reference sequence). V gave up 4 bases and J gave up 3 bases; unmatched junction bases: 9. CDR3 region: CASSRGGLSEETQYF. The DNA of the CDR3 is TGTGCCAGCAGCCGTGGGGGACTAAGTGAAGAGACCCAGTACTTC.

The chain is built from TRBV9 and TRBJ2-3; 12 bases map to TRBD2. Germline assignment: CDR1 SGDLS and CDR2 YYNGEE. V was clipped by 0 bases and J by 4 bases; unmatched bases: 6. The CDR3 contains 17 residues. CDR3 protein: CASSVALAGGPADTQYF. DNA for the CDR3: TGTGCCAGCAGCGTAGCCCTAGCGGGGGGGCCGGCAGATACGCAGTATTTT.

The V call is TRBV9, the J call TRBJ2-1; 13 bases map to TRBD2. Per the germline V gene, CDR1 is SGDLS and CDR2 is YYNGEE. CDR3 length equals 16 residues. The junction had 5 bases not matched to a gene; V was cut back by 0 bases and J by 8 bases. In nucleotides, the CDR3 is TGTGCCAGCAGCGTAGTAACTAGCGGGGGGGCTTATGAGCAGTTCTTC. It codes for CASSVVTSGGAYEQFF.

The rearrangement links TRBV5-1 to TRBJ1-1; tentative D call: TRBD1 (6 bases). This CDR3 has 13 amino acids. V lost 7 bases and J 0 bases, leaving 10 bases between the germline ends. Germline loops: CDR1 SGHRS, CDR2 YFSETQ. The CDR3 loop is CASCGQLNTEAFF. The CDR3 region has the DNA TGCGCCAGCTGTGGACAGCTGAACACTGAAGCTTTCTTT.

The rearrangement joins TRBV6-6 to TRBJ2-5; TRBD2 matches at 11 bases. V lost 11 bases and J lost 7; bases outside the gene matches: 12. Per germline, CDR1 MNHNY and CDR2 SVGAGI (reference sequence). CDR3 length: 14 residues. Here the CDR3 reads CAARPSGGPWTQYF. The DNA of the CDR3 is TGTGCCGCGAGACCTAGCGGGGGGCCGTGGACCCAGTACTTC.

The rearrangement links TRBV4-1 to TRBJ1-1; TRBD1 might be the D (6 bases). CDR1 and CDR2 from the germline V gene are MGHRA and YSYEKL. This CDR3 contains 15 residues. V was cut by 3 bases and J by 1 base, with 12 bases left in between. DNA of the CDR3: TGCGCCAGCAGCCATTTACAGGGTTGGAACACTGAAGCTTTCTTT. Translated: CASSHLQGWNTEAFF.